These 17 T cell receptor beta chains share one sample of origin, sequenced in a study of shared clonotypes between healthy human individuals. Profiled with immunoSEQ multiplex PCR; TCRdb holds only in-frame clones, not every one. Among approximately 2.3 million clones, 90% to 95% were seen once, and the ten largest hold 0.35% to 0.45%. The specimen was naive CD4+ T cells from PBMCs. Subset here: CD45RA+ positively selected. The receptors here all came from a man between 18 and 35 years old in good health. Some clones in this sample may be carry-over from other donors' samples.

This chain connects TRBV11-2 to TRBJ1-2, with unresolved D. Germline V gene sequence: CDR1 SGHAT, CDR2 FQNNGV. The CDR3 consists of 10 residues. V was cut by 8 bases and J by 4 bases, with 5 bases left in between. CDR3 nucleotide sequence: TGTGCCAGCTCCCCCTATGGCTACACCTTC. As protein: CASSPYGYTF.

V is TRBV5-1 and J is TRBJ2-5, with 8 nucleotides matching TRBD1. Germline assignment: CDR1 SGHRS and CDR2 YFSETQ. The CDR3 contains 14 residues. V lost 3 bases to trimming and J lost 5 bases; unmatched junction nucleotides: 6. CDR3 protein: CASSWTGLDETQYF. The DNA for the CDR3 is TGCGCCAGCAGCTGGACAGGGCTCGATGAGACCCAGTACTTC.

The chain recombines TRBV28 with TRBJ1-5, with a weak D call TRBD1 (5 bases). The V and J ends lost 3 bases and 0 bases respectively, with 12 bases between them. CDR3 length equals 16 residues. Looked up from germline, CDR1 is MDHEN and CDR2 is SYDVKM. CDR3 residues: CASSFRGGVSNQPQHF. Written as DNA, the CDR3 is TGTGCCAGCAGTTTCCGTGGGGGGGTTAGCAATCAGCCCCAGCATTTT.

Written as DNA, the CDR3 is TGTGCCAGCAGCCCAGCTAGCGGGAGCTACGAGCAGTACTTC. This codes for CASSPASGSYEQYF. The V gene is TRBV11-3, the J gene TRBJ2-7; 10 nucleotides line up with TRBD2. From germline, CDR1 is SGHNT and CDR2 YENEEA. Trimming cost V 5 bases and J 3 bases; bases outside gene matches: 4. This CDR3 comprises 14 residues.

This sequence joins TRBV6-6 and TRBJ2-7; 10 bases match TRBD1. The CDR3 has 15 residues. Germline-derived CDR1 and CDR2 are MNHNY and SVGAGI (reference sequence). V lost 2 bases, J lost 2 bases, and 3 bases stayed unmatched. For the CDR3, the DNA is TGTGCCAGCAGTTACCCCGGACAGGGGGCCTACGAGCAGTACTTC. It translates to CASSYPGQGAYEQYF.

Comments on this clone: In the same sample, other DNA sequences code for this CDR3. The rearrangement joins TRBV10-3 to TRBJ2-1, with D unclear. Germline V CDR1 and CDR2: ENHRY, SYGVKD. This CDR3 region has 11 residues. The ends were cut back, 8 bases at V and 5 bases at J, with 7 bases in the middle. The CDR3 protein is CAIRWDNEQFF. For the CDR3, the DNA is TGTGCCATCCGTTGGGACAATGAGCAGTTCTTC.

Remarks on this clone: Other DNA sequences in the sample encode the same CDR3. The V and J genes are TRBV5-1 and TRBJ2-6; D uncertain. This CDR3 region has 14 residues. Between the trimmed V and J ends, which lost 2 bases and 0 bases, there was a span of 3 bases. Germline V CDR1 and CDR2: SGHRS, YFSETQ. DNA of the CDR3: TGCGCCAGCAGCTTTGACTCTGGGGCCAACGTCCTGACTTTC. It yields the protein CASSFDSGANVLTF. The complete variable domain, with remaining parts taken from reference TRBV5-1 and TRBJ2-6, reads KAGVTQTPRYLIKTRGQQVTLSCSPISGHRSVSWYQQTPGQGLQFLFEYFSETQRNKGNFPGRFSGRQFSNSRSEMNVSTLELGDSALYLCASSFDSGANVLTFGAGSRLTVL.

This CDR3 is CASSPTVLEQFF. The CDR3 DNA is TGTGCCAGCTCACCGACAGTTCTTGAGCAGTTCTTC. V is TRBV18 and J is TRBJ2-1; the D gene is possibly TRBD1 (5 bases). Trimming stripped 3 bases from V and 9 bases from J, with 9 bases between. The germline V gene has CDR1 KGHSH and CDR2 LQKENI. The CDR3 totals 12 residues.

Note on this clone: The identical CDR3 is also encoded by other nucleotide sequences in the sample. The chain employs TRBV18 and TRBJ2-6; D gene ambiguous. The CDR3 consists of 15 residues. Deletions cut 1 base from V and 0 bases from J, with 4 bases between. Germline V lookup: CDR1 KGHSH, CDR2 LQKENI. CDR3 DNA sequence: TGTGCCAGCTCACCACAGGGCTCTGGGGCCAACGTCCTGACTTTC. This codes for CASSPQGSGANVLTF.

The chain has TRBV28 and TRBJ2-1; D gene uncertain. CDR3 length: 13 amino acids. Germline V CDR1 and CDR2: MDHEN, SYDVKM. V was cut by 7 bases and J by 0 bases, with 7 bases left in between. The CDR3 loop is CASKTSSYNEQFF. The CDR3 DNA sequence: TGTGCCAGCAAAACGAGCTCCTACAATGAGCAGTTCTTC.

The chain joins TRBV10-3 to TRBJ2-7; 10 bases match TRBD2. CDR1 is ENHRY, CDR2 SYGVKD, per germline. The CDR3 consists of 14 residues. V gave up 4 bases and J gave up 5 bases; unmatched junction bases: 5. CDR3 DNA sequence: TGTGCCATCAGTGGGACTAGCGGCATCCACGAGCAGTACTTC. Its translation is CAISGTSGIHEQYF.

This chain connects TRBV7-2 to TRBJ1-4; D gene uncertain. V was pared by 3 bases and J by 0 bases, with 14 bases between. The CDR3 consists of 17 residues. Germline V lookup: CDR1 SGHTA, CDR2 FQGNSA. The CDR3 loop reads CASSFQALRATNEKLFF. DNA of the CDR3: TGTGCCAGCAGCTTCCAGGCTCTCCGGGCAACTAATGAAAAACTGTTTTTT.

The chain recombines TRBV7-2 with TRBJ1-2; D might be TRBD1 (5 bases). Germline CDR1 reads SGHTA; CDR2 reads FQGNSA. The CDR3 totals 13 residues. V lost 3 bases and J lost 8, with 13 bases in between. CDR3 protein: CASSFPGLRGYTF. CDR3 sequence (DNA): TGTGCCAGCAGCTTCCCAGGGCTTCGAGGCTACACCTTC.

V gene TRBV2 combines with J gene TRBJ2-2; D remains unclear. V was shortened by 8 bases and J by 5 bases, with 12 bases between the two germline ends. There are 13 residues in the CDR3. CDR1 is SNHLY, CDR2 FYNNEI, per germline. The CDR3 loop is CASGLEMTGELFF. CDR3 bases: TGTGCCAGCGGCCTGGAGATGACCGGGGAGCTGTTTTTT.

The genes are TRBV7-9 and TRBJ2-1, with no clear D. With 5 bases removed from V and 2 bases from J, the gap between germline ends came to 16 bases. Per germline, CDR1 SEHNR and CDR2 FQNEAQ (reference sequence). There are 16 residues in the CDR3. The CDR3 DNA sequence: TGTGCCAGCAGCCCGCACTCAAGGCAGGCCTACAATGAGCAGTTCTTC. It is translated as CASSPHSRQAYNEQFF.

The chain couples TRBV12-5 to TRBJ2-3; 7 bases are shared with TRBD1. J gave up 2 bases and V 5 bases, and 7 bases lay outside the gene matches. Germline V CDR1 and CDR2: LGHNT, FRNRAP. The CDR3 extends over 15 amino acids. The DNA for the CDR3 is TGTGCTAGTGGTACCGGACAGGCGAACACAGATACGCAGTATTTT. Translating gives CASGTGQANTDTQYF.

This clone has just one count. The gene calls are TRBV7-9 and TRBJ1-1, with 10 bases fitting TRBD1. V lost 5 bases to trimming and J lost 3 bases; unmatched junction nucleotides: 9. This CDR3 has 16 residues. Germline loops: CDR1 SEHNR, CDR2 FQNEAQ (reference sequence). The CDR3 DNA reads as TGTGCCAGCAGCCCCATTAGACAGGGGGCCGACACTGAAGCTTTCTTT. It is translated as CASSPIRQGADTEAFF.